The 22 T cell receptor beta chains reported below all come from one sample, sequenced in a study of OX40 agonist ivuxolimab in advanced cancers. The table came from immunoSEQ multiplex PCR; TCRdb's copy has only in-frame clones and leaves some out. Among over 45,000 clones listed, 65% to 85% were seen once. The specimen was CD4+ or CD8+ T cells sorted from blood, collected in a trial of the OX40 agonist ivuxolimab. Receptors were obtained from an adult with an advanced solid tumor such as melanoma, head and neck, liver or kidney cancer.

This chain uses TRBV4-2 with TRBJ1-2, with 7 bases matching TRBD1. CDR1 and CDR2 from the germline V gene are LGHNA and YNFKEQ. V lost 2 bases, J lost 2 bases, and 11 bases stayed unmatched. The CDR3 runs 17 residues. The CDR3 protein is CASSQPTQGMANYGYTF. CDR3 nucleotides: TGTGCCAGCAGCCAACCGACACAGGGGATGGCGAACTATGGCTACACCTTC.

The chain links TRBV5-1 to TRBJ1-1; D not certain. V was clipped by 0 bases and J by 0 bases, with 6 bases between them. Germline V gene data show CDR1 as SGHRS and CDR2 as YFSETQ. The CDR3 sequence is 14 residues long. The CDR3, as DNA: TGCGCCAGCAGCTTGGGCGGGGTGAACACTGAAGCTTTCTTT. Amino acid sequence: CASSLGGVNTEAFF.

This clone has more than one count but fewer than ten. V is TRBV10-3 and J is TRBJ2-3; no clear D gene. The CDR3 extends over 12 amino acids. Germline V gene lookup returns CDR1 ENHRY and CDR2 SYGVKD. Trimming cost V 3 bases and J 3 bases, with 4 bases left between them. The chain's CDR3 is CAISDGTDTQYF. CDR3 coding DNA: TGTGCCATCAGTGATGGGACAGATACGCAGTATTTT.

The DNA for the CDR3 is TGCGCCAGCCAGCGGGGCCGCCAAGAGACCCAGTACTTC. This translates into CASQRGRQETQYF. The V gene is TRBV5-1, the J gene TRBJ2-5, with 7 bases aligning to TRBD2. This CDR3 region has 13 residues. Germline lookup yields CDR1 SGHRS and CDR2 YFSETQ. V trimming: 7 bases; J trimming: 1 base; junction bases outside the gene matches: 4.

V gene TRBV28 combines with J gene TRBJ1-1; TRBD1 matches 12 bases. Per the germline V gene, CDR1 is MDHEN and CDR2 is SYDVKM. J lost 5 bases, V lost 5 bases, and 3 bases had no gene match. This CDR3 has 14 amino acids. CDR3 loop: CASSGTGGSTEAFF. The CDR3 region has the DNA TGTGCCAGCAGTGGGACAGGGGGCTCTACTGAAGCTTTCTTT.

The V gene is TRBV4-1, the J gene TRBJ2-5; 8 bases line up with TRBD2. The CDR3 is 15 residues long. Germline CDR1 MGHRA, CDR2 YSYEKL. With 1 base clipped from V and 7 bases from J, the junction kept 8 bases outside the gene matches. The CDR3 coding sequence is TGCGCCAGCAGCCAAGGCGGGGGGCGGGTTGGGACCCAGTACTTC. Its translation is CASSQGGGRVGTQYF.

V and J are TRBV7-9 and TRBJ2-3; 7 bases fit TRBD2. Trimming took 6 bases from V and 2 from J; bases not matched to a gene: 5. This CDR3 has 14 amino acids. The germline gives CDR1 SEHNR, CDR2 FQNEAQ (reference sequence). The CDR3 sequence is CASRSSGNTDTQYF. The DNA of the CDR3 is TGTGCCAGCAGATCCAGCGGGAACACAGATACGCAGTATTTT.

The gene calls are TRBV7-2 and TRBJ2-3; tentative D call: TRBD2 (6 bases). This CDR3 is 15 amino acids long. V lost 6 bases and J lost 2, with 15 bases in between. Looked up from germline, CDR1 is SGHTA and CDR2 is FQGNSA. CDR3 protein: CASSRQWTTTDTQYF. CDR3 bases: TGTGCCAGCAGTCGTCAATGGACTACCACAGATACGCAGTATTTT.

V gene TRBV10-3 combines with J gene TRBJ1-1; D unresolved. The CDR3 runs to 11 residues. V gave up 10 bases and J gave up 5 bases, with 11 bases separating them. Per germline, CDR1 ENHRY and CDR2 SYGVKD. The CDR3 nucleotides are TGTGCCACTGTACGAGAAACTGAAGCTTTCTTT. Its protein is CATVRETEAFF.

The V and J genes are TRBV15 and TRBJ2-4, with D perhaps TRBD2 (5 bases). The germline CDR1 and CDR2 sequences are LNHNV and YYDKDF (reference sequence). The CDR3 length is 20 residues. V was trimmed by 0 bases and J by 4 bases, leaving 25 bases between them. The CDR3 loop reads CATSRDRRGSIGREKNIQYF. The CDR3 DNA reads TGTGCCACCAGCAGAGATCGACGGGGATCAATCGGTCGTGAGAAAAACATTCAGTACTTC.

The gene calls are TRBV5-1 and TRBJ2-7; TRBD1 matches 7 bases. The length of the CDR3 is 15 residues. V shed 0 bases and J 0 bases; nucleotides not matched to a gene: 3. CDR1 and CDR2 from the germline V gene are SGHRS and YFSETQ. For the CDR3, the DNA is TGCGCCAGCAGCTTGGAAGCAGGGGGCTCCTACGAGCAGTACTTC. Translation gives CASSLEAGGSYEQYF. The full variable domain, its missing parts supplied by reference TRBV5-1 and TRBJ2-7, is KAGVTQTPRYLIKTRGQQVTLSCSPISGHRSVSWYQQTPGQGLQFLFEYFSETQRNKGNFPGRFSGRQFSNSRSEMNVSTLELGDSALYLCASSLEAGGSYEQYFGPGTRLTVT.

The chain employs TRBV28 and TRBJ1-2, with TRBD1 identical over 7 bases. V was clipped by 6 bases and J by 6 bases; unmatched bases: 7. This CDR3 is 13 amino acids long. CDR1 is MDHEN, CDR2 SYDVKM, per germline. The CDR3 loop is CASRRQGRHGYTF. The CDR3, as DNA: TGTGCCAGCAGACGACAGGGAAGGCATGGCTACACCTTC.

The chain links TRBV27 to TRBJ2-2; no clear D. V lost 8 bases and J 4 bases, leaving 14 bases between the germline ends. The V gene's germline CDR1 is MNHEY and CDR2 SMNVEV (reference sequence). This CDR3 is built from 14 residues. The CDR3 DNA reads as TGTGCCAGCCAATTACGACAACTCACCGGGGAGCTGTTTTTT. Residues: CASQLRQLTGELFF.

J is TRBJ1-5 and V is TRBV5-6, with TRBD1 as a possible D gene (6 bases). Germline CDR1 reads SGHDT; CDR2 reads YYEEEE. This CDR3 is 14 amino acids long. Trimming took 0 bases from V and 7 from J, leaving 11 bases between them. The CDR3 DNA reads as TGTGCCAGCAGCTTGGGGGGGCGGGGACAGCCCCAGCATTTT. As protein: CASSLGGRGQPQHF. Supplemented by reference TRBV5-6 and TRBJ1-5, the full variable domain reads DAGVTQSPTHLIKTRGQQVTLRCSPKSGHDTVSWYQQALGQGPQFIFQYYEEEERQRGNFPDRFSGHQFPNYSSELNVNALLLGDSALYLCASSLGGRGQPQHFGDGTRLSIL.

The genes are TRBV5-4 and TRBJ1-2; D gene uncertain. Between the trimmed V and J ends, which lost 1 base and 5 bases, there was a span of 6 bases. The germline CDR1 and CDR2 sequences are SGHNT and YYREEE (reference sequence). The CDR3 covers 12 residues. The CDR3 here is CASSLTGYGYTF. CDR3 bases: TGTGCCAGCAGCTTGACTGGTTATGGCTACACCTTC.

The chain uses TRBV5-4 and TRBJ2-5; 11 bases are a match to TRBD2. The CDR3 runs 17 residues. Losses at the gene ends were 4 bases for V and 3 bases for J; bases not matched to a gene: 11. Germline V gene lookup returns CDR1 SGHNT and CDR2 YYREEE (reference sequence). The chain's CDR3 is CASSPKTSGVDKETQYF. As DNA, the CDR3 is TGTGCCAGCAGCCCGAAGACTAGCGGGGTGGACAAAGAGACCCAGTACTTC.

The chain links TRBV13 to TRBJ1-4; no reliable D call. Germline assignment: CDR1 PRHDT and CDR2 FYEKMQ (reference sequence). V lost 0 bases and J 0 bases, leaving 5 bases between the germline ends. The CDR3 is 15 residues long. The CDR3 protein is CASSLGRTTNEKLFF. The CDR3, as DNA: TGTGCCAGCAGCTTAGGACGGACAACTAATGAAAAACTGTTTTTT.

Only one count was recorded for this clone. This chain joins TRBV29-1 and TRBJ2-5, with D perhaps TRBD2 (6 bases). The DNA end lines up better with TRBJ2-7; the J call may be wrong. Germline values: CDR1 SQVTM, CDR2 ANQGSEA. The CDR3 runs to 13 residues. The DNA for the CDR3 is TGCAGCGTGGAGGGGCGGGGCAGCTACGAGCAGTACTTC. Translation: CSVEGRGSYEQYF.

The V call is TRBV30, the J call TRBJ2-2; D not certain. Trimming pared 4 bases from V and 7 bases from J, leaving 4 bases between. The germline V gene encodes CDR1 GTSNPN and CDR2 SVGIG (reference sequence). This CDR3 region has 10 residues. The CDR3 is CAWNGGELFF. CDR3 nucleotide sequence: TGTGCCTGGAATGGCGGGGAGCTGTTTTTT.

This chain joins TRBV20-1 and TRBJ2-7, with D possibly matching TRBD2 (5 bases). Germline assignment: CDR1 DFQATT and CDR2 SNEGSKA (reference sequence). Trimming stripped 2 bases from V and 5 bases from J, with 7 bases between. CDR3 length equals 11 residues. DNA for the CDR3: TGCAGTGCTAGATTGAGGGACGAGCAGTACTTC. Residues: CSARLRDEQYF.

As to this clone: This sample also contains other DNA sequences that code for the same CDR3. The chain is built from TRBV18 and TRBJ1-1, with unresolved D. CDR1 is KGHSH and CDR2 is LQKENI in the germline V gene. CDR3 length: 13 residues. Trimming took off 3 bases at V and 0 bases at J, with 5 bases between the two ends. Written as DNA, the CDR3 is TGTGCCAGCTCACCCGCAGTGAACACTGAAGCTTTCTTT. This codes for CASSPAVNTEAFF.

The rearrangement uses TRBV29-1 and TRBJ1-5, with 7 nucleotides matching TRBD1. The CDR3 contains 13 residues. Trimming cost V 6 bases and J 4 bases; bases outside gene matches: 6. CDR1 SQVTM and CDR2 ANQGSEA come from the germline V gene. The CDR3 DNA reads as TGCAGCGTCGCCGGGACAGTGAATCAGCCCCAGCATTTT. Its protein product is CSVAGTVNQPQHF.